This T cell receptor beta chain originates from a study of T cells in Graves' hyperthyroidism and ophthalmopathy. This clonotype has at least ten counts. Amplified regions were TCR beta CDR3 sequences from RNA transcripts. TCR CDR3 underwent first-round RT-PCR with the HTBI primer set. TCRdb reanalysed the multiplex PCR reads using MiXCR and keeps one entry per CDR3 protein. Of hundreds of thousands of distinct CDR3 sequences in the sample, roughly 13% are singletons; the top ten hold around 9.2%. Uncontrolled infection, other autoimmune disease, pregnancy or lactation barred patients from enrollment. This clonotype was obtained from a young woman with Graves' hyperthyroidism. What was sequenced was blood.

The CDR3 DNA is TGCAGTGCCAAAGCGGGGGAGAGCTCCTACAATGAGCAGTTCTTC. Its protein is CSAKAGESSYNEQFF. J is TRBJ2-1 and V is TRBV20-1; 8 nucleotides line up with TRBD2. The CDR3 contains 15 residues. The V and J ends lost 6 bases and 0 bases, in that order; junction bases with no gene match: 7. Germline V lookup: CDR1 DFQATT, CDR2 SNEGSKA (reference sequence).